A selection of T cell receptor beta chains follows, all from one sample in a study of T cell responses to AZD1222 COVID-19 vaccine. The repertoire was sequenced with immunoSEQ multiplex PCR; TCRdb's copy has only in-frame clones and lacks some. Of about 190,000 clones listed, approximately 87% are singletons. The input for sequencing was peripheral blood, taken on day 0 of MenACWY control vaccination. The receptors shown here come from an adult in good health. Both conserved end residues are trimmed from each CDR3. D genes are given only for firm matches.

NA | TRBV30 | AWSGVQEISGYT
NA | TRBV28 | ASSLAFSGETDTQY
NA | TRBV27 | ASSRDIYSNQPQH
NA | TRBV9 | ASSDQGRRLVE
TRBD1 | TRBV18 | ASSPPYGQGLETQY
NA | TRBV3-1/TRBV3-2 | ASSQDPGRGDQPQH
NA | TRBV5-1 | ASSPLAGLNTGELF
NA | TRBV6-2/TRBV6-3 | ASSFSGEAGELF
TRBD1 | TRBV28 | ASLSGQGAWGYGYT
NA | TRBV6-5 | ASNRNKNSNQPQH
TRBD1 | TRBV28 | ASSPHRGRENTEAF
NA | TRBV5-5 | ASSLTDGGAYEQY
NA | TRBV7-9 | ASSRDGQKPGNTIY
NA | TRBV19 | ASSKGVNTGELF
TRBD2 | TRBV2 | ASRTGTSGRAYEQY
NA | TRBV2 | ASSEAGVDGELF
NA | TRBV7-3 | ASSLVSTEWQY
NA | TRBV28 | ASSLLSTTGNTIY
TRBD1 | TRBV19 | ASSLGQGGYT
NA | TRBV6-5 | ASSYSTGAGYT
TRBD1 | TRBV5-4 | ASSLGVTGQNEKLF
TRBD2 | TRBV3-1/TRBV3-2 | ASSQINLAVRNEQF
NA | TRBV5-4 | ASSSDSYEQY
TRBD1 | TRBV12-3/TRBV12-4 | ASRGTVNQPQH
NA | TRBV29-1 | SAERTENTEAF
TRBD1 | TRBV10-3 | AISETGDPRPQH
NA | TRBV7-2 | ASSKGLSETQY
NA | TRBV11-2 | ASSLGQTVYEQY
NA | TRBV2 | ASLGTPVSEAF
NA | TRBV4-3 | ASSQGWAYNSPLH
NA | TRBV5-4 | SQHKGRGDEQY
NA | TRBV7-2 | ASSLAPRLTNEKLF
TRBD1 | TRBV19 | ASSIKDRANTGELF
NA | TRBV11-1 | ASSLALSSETQY
TRBD2 | TRBV7-2 | ASILWGGGGELF
TRBD2 | TRBV29-1 | SVGGLAGLDTQY
NA | TRBV2 | ASTEGGYGTEAF
TRBD1 | TRBV7-9 | ANGPGTGNTEAF
NA | TRBV7-3 | ASSLGSSGNTIY
TRBD1 | TRBV28 | ASSSGQGTSPLH
TRBD1 | TRBV19 | ASSIRRQGQGSYNSPLH
NA | TRBV2 | ASRRGDT
TRBD2 | TRBV7-3 | ASSWTSQETQY
TRBD1 | TRBV28 | ASSLAPPSRGRYNEQF
NA | TRBV4-1 | ASSQGWGQETQY
NA | TRBV7-2 | ASSLSSGWSWETQY
TRBD2 | TRBV7-8 | ASSPARGGGLNTQY
NA | TRBV7-8 | ASSKPTEQSIPGANVLT
TRBD1 | TRBV3-1/TRBV3-2 | ASSLDRNYGYT
NA | TRBV7-2 | ASSLVFWGEDTQY
TRBD1 | TRBV4-2 | ASSPESTGDTEAF
NA | TRBV7-3 | ASSPGGAEQF
NA | TRBV28 | ASKEGNTGELF
NA | TRBV28 | ASSSGFIAF
NA | TRBV27 | ASRAGAQGYT
TRBD2 | TRBV18 | ASSLGERGDTDTQY
NA | TRBV6-5 | ASSYREAGGYT
NA | TRBV6-8 | ASKQMPPPIKYEQY
NA | TRBV27 | ASSSGTNTGELF
NA | TRBV18 | ASSPSSQGGYGYT